This TCR beta chain came from a study of T-cell memory formation after mild COVID-19. Study-wide results and limits: Pre-infection memory carried some responding clones, suggesting that cross-reactive memory joined.

J was trimmed by 7 bases and V by 4 bases; bases with no gene match: 10. The CDR3 extends over 15 amino acids. Germline CDR1 is LGHNA and CDR2 is YNFKEQ. A few counts support this clonotype. Antigen unknown. From the 5' RACE reads, TCRdb called clonotypes with MiXCR, one entry per CDR3 protein. The sample yields hundreds of thousands of distinct CDR3 sequences, 25% to 30% seen once. This chain uses TRBV4-2 with TRBJ1-2; 9 nucleotides match TRBD1. The TCR was taken from an adult woman who had mild COVID-19 (a few samples of this study predate the infection). Cell type and time point are not known. The sample taken for sequencing was PBMCs or a T cell subset sorted from them (not recorded which). CDR3 bases: TGTGCCAGCAGCCCCCAGGGACAGGGAGTGGTTGGCTACACCTTC. This gives the protein CASSPQGQGVVGYTF.